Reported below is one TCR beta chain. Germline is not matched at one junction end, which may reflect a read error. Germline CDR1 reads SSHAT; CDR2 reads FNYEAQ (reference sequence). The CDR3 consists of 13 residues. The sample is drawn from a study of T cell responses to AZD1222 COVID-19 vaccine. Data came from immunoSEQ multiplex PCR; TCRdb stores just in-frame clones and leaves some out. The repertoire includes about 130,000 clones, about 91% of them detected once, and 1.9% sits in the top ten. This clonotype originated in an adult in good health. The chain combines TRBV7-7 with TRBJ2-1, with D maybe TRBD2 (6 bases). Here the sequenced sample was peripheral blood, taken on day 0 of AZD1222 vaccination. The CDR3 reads CASSLMGGNEQFF. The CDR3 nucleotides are TGTGCTAGCAGCTTAATGGGGGGCAATGAGCAGTTCTTC.